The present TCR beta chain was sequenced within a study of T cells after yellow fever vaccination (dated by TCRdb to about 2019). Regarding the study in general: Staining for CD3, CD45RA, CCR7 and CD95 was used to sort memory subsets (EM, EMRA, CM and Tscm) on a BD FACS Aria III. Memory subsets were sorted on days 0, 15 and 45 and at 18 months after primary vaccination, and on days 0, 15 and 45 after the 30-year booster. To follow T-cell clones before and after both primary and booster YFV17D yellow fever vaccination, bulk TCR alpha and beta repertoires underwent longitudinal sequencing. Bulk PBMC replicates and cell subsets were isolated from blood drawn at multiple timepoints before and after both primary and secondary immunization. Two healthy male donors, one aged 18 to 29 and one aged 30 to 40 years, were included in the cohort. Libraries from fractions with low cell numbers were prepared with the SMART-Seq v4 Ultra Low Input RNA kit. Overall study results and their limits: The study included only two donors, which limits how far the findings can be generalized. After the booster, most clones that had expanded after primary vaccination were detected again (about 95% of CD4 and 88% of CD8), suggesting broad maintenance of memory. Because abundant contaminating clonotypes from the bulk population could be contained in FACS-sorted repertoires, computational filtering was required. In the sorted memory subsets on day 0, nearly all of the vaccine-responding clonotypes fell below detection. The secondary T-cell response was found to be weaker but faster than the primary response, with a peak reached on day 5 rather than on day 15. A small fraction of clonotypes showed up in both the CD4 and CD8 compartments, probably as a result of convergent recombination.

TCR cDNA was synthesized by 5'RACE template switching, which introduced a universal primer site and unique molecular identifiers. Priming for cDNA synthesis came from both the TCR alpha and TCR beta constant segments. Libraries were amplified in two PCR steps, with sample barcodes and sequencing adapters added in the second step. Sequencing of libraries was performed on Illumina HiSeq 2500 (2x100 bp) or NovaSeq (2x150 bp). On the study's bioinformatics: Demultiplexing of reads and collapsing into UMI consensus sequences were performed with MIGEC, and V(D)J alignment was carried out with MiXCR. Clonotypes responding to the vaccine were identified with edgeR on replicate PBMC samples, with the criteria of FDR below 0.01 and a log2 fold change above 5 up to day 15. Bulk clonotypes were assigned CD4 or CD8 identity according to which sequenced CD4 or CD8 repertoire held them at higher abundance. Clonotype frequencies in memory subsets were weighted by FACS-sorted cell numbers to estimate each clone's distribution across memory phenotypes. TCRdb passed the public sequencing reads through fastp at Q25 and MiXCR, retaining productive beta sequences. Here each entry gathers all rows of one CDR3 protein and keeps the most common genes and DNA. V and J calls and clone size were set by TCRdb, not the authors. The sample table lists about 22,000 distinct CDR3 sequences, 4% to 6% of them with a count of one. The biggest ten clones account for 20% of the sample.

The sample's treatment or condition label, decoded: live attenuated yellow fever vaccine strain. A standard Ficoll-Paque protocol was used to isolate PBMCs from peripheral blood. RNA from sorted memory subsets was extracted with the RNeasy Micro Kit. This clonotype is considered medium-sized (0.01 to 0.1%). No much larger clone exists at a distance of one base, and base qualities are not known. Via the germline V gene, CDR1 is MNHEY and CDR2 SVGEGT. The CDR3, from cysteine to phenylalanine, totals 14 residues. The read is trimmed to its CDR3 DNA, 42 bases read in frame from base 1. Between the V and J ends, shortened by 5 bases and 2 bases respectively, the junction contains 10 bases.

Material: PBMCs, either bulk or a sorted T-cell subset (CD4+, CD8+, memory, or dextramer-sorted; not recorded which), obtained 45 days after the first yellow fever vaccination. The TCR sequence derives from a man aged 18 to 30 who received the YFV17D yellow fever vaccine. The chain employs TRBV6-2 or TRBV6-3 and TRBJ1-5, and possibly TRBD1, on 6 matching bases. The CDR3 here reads CASSAGAGNQPQHF. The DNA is TGTGCCAGCAGTGCAGGGGCAGGCAATCAGCCCCAGCATTTT.